This is a list of T cell receptor beta chains from one sample in a study of CD8 T cells in Susac syndrome. TCRdb reprocessed the immunoSEQ multiplex PCR reads via MiXCR and lists one record per CDR3 protein. The table lists about 200,000 distinct CDR3 sequences, almost 96% of them singletons. Sequences were obtained from CD4+ T cells from PBMCs. These receptors came from a human donor with multiple sclerosis. CDR3s leave out the opening cysteine and the closing phenylalanine or tryptophan. Fields, in order: J gene, V gene, D gene, clone size, CDR3 protein. D genes are given only for firm matches. The size field is filled for only some rows; it gives once, few, many or a size class.

J: TRBJ1-2; V: TRBV5-1; D: NA; size: NA; CDR3: ASTGTYYGYT
J: TRBJ2-1; V: TRBV5-1; D: NA; size: NA; CDR3: ASSSERTYNEQF
J: TRBJ2-7; V: TRBV9; D: TRBD1; size: NA; CDR3: ASSVAGGDYEQY
J: TRBJ2-4; V: TRBV20-1; D: NA; size: NA; CDR3: SASLEDIQY
J: TRBJ1-6; V: TRBV30; D: NA; size: NA; CDR3: ATPRSRVGSSPLH
J: TRBJ2-7; V: TRBV19; D: NA; size: NA; CDR3: ASSMDRLDEQY
J: TRBJ2-7; V: TRBV6-1; D: TRBD1; size: NA; CDR3: ASSKNRDRGLLEQY
J: TRBJ2-1; V: TRBV3-1; D: NA; size: NA; CDR3: ASSPPGVASNEQF
J: TRBJ2-1; V: TRBV29-1; D: NA; size: NA; CDR3: SVGNEGAQF
J: TRBJ2-1; V: TRBV20-1; D: NA; size: once; CDR3: SASPLRGQLTYNEQF
J: TRBJ2-3; V: TRBV30; D: TRBD2; size: NA; CDR3: AWRGGLAGYTQY
J: TRBJ1-5; V: TRBV2; D: NA; size: once; CDR3: ASSEQGINQPQH
J: TRBJ2-7; V: TRBV12-3/TRBV12-4; D: NA; size: NA; CDR3: ASSPGGVYEQY
J: TRBJ2-2; V: TRBV7-9; D: NA; size: once; CDR3: ASIRGTGELF
J: TRBJ1-5; V: TRBV10-3; D: NA; size: NA; CDR3: AIHRAPNQPQH
J: TRBJ2-2; V: TRBV6-5; D: NA; size: once; CDR3: ASSRQGAGELF
J: TRBJ1-5; V: TRBV4-2; D: NA; size: NA; CDR3: ASSQDWDFDQPQH
J: TRBJ2-3; V: TRBV7-9; D: NA; size: NA; CDR3: ASIELSRTDTQY
J: TRBJ2-1; V: TRBV27; D: TRBD1; size: NA; CDR3: ASSLTGGAWNEQF
J: TRBJ1-5; V: TRBV2; D: NA; size: NA; CDR3: ASRSGGSGNQPQH
J: TRBJ2-3; V: TRBV29-1; D: NA; size: NA; CDR3: SAVGYTDTQY
J: TRBJ2-5; V: TRBV5-1; D: NA; size: once; CDR3: ASSLVPSQETQY
J: TRBJ1-2; V: TRBV30; D: NA; size: NA; CDR3: AWAGFEADYGYT
J: TRBJ2-1; V: TRBV3-1; D: NA; size: NA; CDR3: ASSQDPDDEQF
J: TRBJ1-1; V: TRBV6-2/TRBV6-3; D: NA; size: NA; CDR3: ASTLDGLTEAF
J: TRBJ2-3; V: TRBV7-9; D: NA; size: NA; CDR3: ASSLALDTQY
J: TRBJ1-6; V: TRBV7-9; D: TRBD1; size: NA; CDR3: ASSLLTGNYSPLH
J: TRBJ2-2; V: TRBV7-8; D: NA; size: NA; CDR3: ASSLRGGPTGELF
J: TRBJ2-2; V: TRBV9; D: NA; size: once; CDR3: ASSLLGSGELF
J: TRBJ2-3; V: TRBV6-2/TRBV6-3; D: TRBD2; size: NA; CDR3: ASSYSRLAADTQY